This T cell receptor beta chain is from a study of T cells in Graves' hyperthyroidism and ophthalmopathy. Amplified TCR beta CDR3 regions derived from RNA transcripts. The HTBI primer set served for first-round RT-PCR of the TCR CDR3. TCRdb ran MiXCR on the multiplex PCR reads and lists one entry per CDR3 protein. The sample carries 350,000 or so distinct CDR3 sequences, roughly 20% recorded once. Germline-derived CDR1 and CDR2 are SEHNR and FQNEAQ (reference sequence). CDR3 length: 18 amino acids. After removal of 5 bases from V and 6 bases from J, the junction contained 15 bases not matched to a gene. About this clonotype itself: A single base separates this from a much larger clone, so it may be a read error.

The TCR comes from a woman aged 50 to 65 with Graves' hyperthyroidism. The rearrangement joins TRBV7-9 to TRBJ2-2; 10 nucleotides align to TRBD1. The specimen sequenced was blood. The CDR3 bases are TGTGCCAGCAGCCCCGGGACAGGGGTACCGGGGAGCTCCGGGGAGCTGTTTTTT. Translation gives CASSPGTGVPGSSGELFF.